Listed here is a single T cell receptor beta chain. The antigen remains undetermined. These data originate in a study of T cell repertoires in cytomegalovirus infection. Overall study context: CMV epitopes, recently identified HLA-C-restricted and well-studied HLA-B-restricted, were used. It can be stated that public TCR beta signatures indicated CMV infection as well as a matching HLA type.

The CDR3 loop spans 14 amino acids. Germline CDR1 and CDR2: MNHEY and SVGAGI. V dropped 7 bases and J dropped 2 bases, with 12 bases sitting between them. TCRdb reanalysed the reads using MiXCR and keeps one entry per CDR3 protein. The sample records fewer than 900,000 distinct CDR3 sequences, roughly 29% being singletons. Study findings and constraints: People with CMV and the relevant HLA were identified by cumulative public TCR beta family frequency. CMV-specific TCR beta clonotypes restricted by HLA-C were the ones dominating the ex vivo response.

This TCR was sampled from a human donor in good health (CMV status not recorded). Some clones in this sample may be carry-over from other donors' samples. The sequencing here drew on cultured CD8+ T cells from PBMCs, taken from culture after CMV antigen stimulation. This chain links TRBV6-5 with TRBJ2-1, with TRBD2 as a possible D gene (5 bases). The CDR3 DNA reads TGTGCCAGCACCCCGGGCGGGCCCTACAATGAGCAGTTCTTC. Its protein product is CASTPGGPYNEQFF.